The clone carrying this TCR beta chain was seen a handful of times. Its matching antigen is unknown. TCRdb itself ran the reads through MiXCR, one entry per CDR3 protein. Altogether hundreds of thousands of distinct CDR3 sequences are present, about two fifths being singletons, with the ten largest covering about 41%. This sample was taken from a study of T cell repertoires in cytomegalovirus infection. Study at large: Recently identified HLA-C-restricted CMV epitopes were used, and well-studied HLA-B-restricted CMV epitopes were used as well. Public TCR beta signatures indicated both CMV infection and matching HLA type.

Study-wide points: Across the ex vivo response, the dominant clonotypes were HLA-C-restricted CMV-specific TCR beta clonotypes. Public TCR beta family frequency separated CMV-and-HLA carriers, including in an independent cohort.

Trimming cost V 1 base and J 5 bases, with 14 bases left between them. The V gene's germline CDR1 is LGHNA and CDR2 YSLEER. The CDR3 totals 15 residues. The TCR comes from a human donor in good health (CMV status not recorded). Some clones in this sample may be carry-over from other donors' samples. The input for sequencing was cultured PBMCs, taken from culture after CMV antigen stimulation. This chain joins TRBV4-3 and TRBJ2-5; D may be TRBD1 or TRBD2 (5 bases each). CDR3 sequence (DNA): TGCGCCAGCAGCCAAGCCTGGGGGTCCTGGGAGACCCAGTACTTC. This encodes CASSQAWGSWETQYF.